This T cell receptor (beta chain) comes out of a study of T cells in Graves' hyperthyroidism and ophthalmopathy (dated by TCRdb to about 2019). The study in broad terms: Peripheral blood samples were taken at initial diagnosis, before any treatment was given. The paper reports TCR Vbeta CDR3 sequencing of 135 peripheral blood samples: around 45 ophthalmopathy, fewer than 80 hyperthyroidism and 17 progressor patients. The 100 or so discovery patients were randomly divided into training and test sets at a 7:3 ratio. An independent validation cohort of under 20 hyperthyroidism patients and roughly 16 patients who later progressed to ophthalmopathy tested prospective prediction of ophthalmopathy. To identify TCR V-J signatures that set the groups apart, the researchers used a discovery cohort of more than 95 patients, made up of 40 to 45 with Graves' ophthalmopathy and some 60 with stable Graves' hyperthyroidism. Once sampling was done, hyperthyroidism patients were given methimazole at a starting dose of 30 mg daily, whereas ophthalmopathy patients were given high-dose intravenous methylprednisolone. In addition, the study compared T-cell repertoires in thyroid tissue and in blood from five or six Graves' hyperthyroidism patients.

The research as a whole found: Most expanded thyroid clonotypes (frequency above 0.001) were also detected in blood, suggesting blood repertoires may reflect thyroid immune responses. A 13 V-J signature model separated ophthalmopathy from stable hyperthyroidism, with about 90% sensitivity and around 84% specificity in cross-validation and 80%/75% in testing. In validation, the model predicted progression to ophthalmopathy with approximately 71% sensitivity and approximately 74% specificity, a median of around 6.6 months before onset. No statistical method was used to set the sample size in advance, and investigators knew the group allocation.

Amplification of TCR beta CDR3 regions was carried out from RNA transcripts. The TCR CDR3 was subjected to a first round of RT-PCR using the HTBI primer set and the Qiagen OneStep RT-PCR kit. Libraries were constructed in a second round of multiplex PCR, after which size selection and purification were performed. Paired-end sequencing of the libraries was performed with 100 bp reads on an Illumina HiSeq2000. The original methods were these. SOAPnuke was used to process the raw data, removing reads that contained adapters or uncalled bases, had a mean Phred below 15, or lacked an exact match to the constant primer or identifier. High-quality paired reads were merged with COPE v1.2.5, and unique nucleotide sequences were defined as clonotypes. MiTCR v1.1 was used to align clonotypes to the IMGT TRBV, TRBD and TRBJ reference segments. The analysis included only V-J combinations with a frequency above 0.0001, which together covered over 98% of the repertoires. The TCS score was defined as the ratio of F50 (clonal expansion) to E x V (chaos), calculated using BLOSUM62-based TCRdist between CDR3 peptides within each V-J. Welch's t-statistics and random forest reduced around 520 V-J features to around 14, which were used in a naive Bayes classifier (R e1071). Using fastp trimming at Q25 and MiXCR clonotype assembly, TCRdb reanalyzed the public sequencing data and kept in-frame beta chains. Every distinct CDR3 protein forms one entry, paired with its most common genes and DNA. These V and J calls originate from TCRdb's pipeline instead of the authors' own analysis. The table for this sample lists around 350,000 distinct CDR3 sequences; under 15% of them were counted only once. The leading ten clones occupy 9.2% of the sample.

This clonotype showed up many times. Its antigen is still unknown. The sample holds no much larger clone one base away, and base qualities are not on file. Trimming at the junction amounts to 0 bases on V and 3 bases on J, and the germline ends lie 6 bases apart. Looking up the germline V gene yields CDR1 SGHNT and CDR2 YENEEA. Reading from cysteine to phenylalanine, the CDR3 counts 14 amino acids. Just the 42-base CDR3 DNA is kept, in frame starting at base 1. A patient counted as having stable Graves' hyperthyroidism if no progression to ophthalmopathy occurred over 18 months of follow-up. Hyperthyroidism patients were newly diagnosed, with disease duration under 2 months, and aged 18 to 65 years. Patients with uncontrolled infections, other autoimmune diseases, pregnancy or lactation were excluded. Diagnoses relied on clinical symptoms, serum thyroxine and TRAb, thyroid ultrasound and orbital computed tomography. Ficoll-Paque density gradient centrifugation was used to isolate PBMCs from about 10 ml of fresh peripheral blood. Total RNA was extracted using Trizol reagent, and RNA quality was assessed on an Agilent 2100 Bioanalyzer.

This TCR was recovered from a woman between 18 and 29 years old with Graves' hyperthyroidism. The chain links TRBV11-3 with TRBJ1-5; no confident D gene assignment can be made. Sequenced sample: blood. For the CDR3, the sequence is CASSLDGFNQPQHF. The nucleotide sequence is given as TGTGCCAGCAGCTTAGATGGGTTCAATCAGCCCCAGCATTTT.